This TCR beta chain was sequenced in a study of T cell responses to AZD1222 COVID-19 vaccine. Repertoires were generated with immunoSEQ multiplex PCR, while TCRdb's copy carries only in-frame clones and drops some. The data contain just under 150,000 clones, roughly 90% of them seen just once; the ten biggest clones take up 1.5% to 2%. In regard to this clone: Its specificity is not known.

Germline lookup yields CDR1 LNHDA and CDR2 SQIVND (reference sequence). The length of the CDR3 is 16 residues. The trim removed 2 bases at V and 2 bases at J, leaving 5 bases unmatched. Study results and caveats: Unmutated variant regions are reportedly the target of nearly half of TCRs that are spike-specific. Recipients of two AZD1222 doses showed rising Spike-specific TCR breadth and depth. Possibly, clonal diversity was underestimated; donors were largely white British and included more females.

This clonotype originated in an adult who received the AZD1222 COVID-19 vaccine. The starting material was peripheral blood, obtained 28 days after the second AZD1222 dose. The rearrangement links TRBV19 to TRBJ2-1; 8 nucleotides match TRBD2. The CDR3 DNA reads TGTGCCAGTAGTATACGGGCGGGAGGTCCCTACAATGAGCAGTTCTTC. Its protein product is CASSIRAGGPYNEQFF. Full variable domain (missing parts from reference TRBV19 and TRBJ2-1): DGGITQSPKYLFRKEGQNVTLSCEQNLNHDAMYWYRQDPGQGLRLIYYSQIVNDFQKGDIAEGYSVSREKKESFPLTVTSAQKNPTAFYLCASSIRAGGPYNEQFFGPGTRLTVL.